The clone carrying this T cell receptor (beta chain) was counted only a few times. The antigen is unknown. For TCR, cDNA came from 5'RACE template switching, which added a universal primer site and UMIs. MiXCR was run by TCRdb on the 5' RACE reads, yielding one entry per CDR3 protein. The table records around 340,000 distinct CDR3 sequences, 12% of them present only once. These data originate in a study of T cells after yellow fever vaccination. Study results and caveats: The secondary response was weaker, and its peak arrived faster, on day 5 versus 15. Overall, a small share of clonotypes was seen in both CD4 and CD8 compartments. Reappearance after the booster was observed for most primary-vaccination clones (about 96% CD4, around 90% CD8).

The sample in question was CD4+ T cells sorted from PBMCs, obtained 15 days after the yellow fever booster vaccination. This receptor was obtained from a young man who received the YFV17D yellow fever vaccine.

CDR3 residues: CASSVTSGTDTQYF. CDR3 bases: TGTGCCAGCAGTGTGACTAGCGGGACAGATACGCAGTATTTT. V gene TRBV2 combines with J gene TRBJ2-3, with 10 bases matching TRBD2. CDR3 length: 14 amino acids. Germline lookup yields CDR1 SNHLY and CDR2 FYNNEI. With 4 bases clipped from V and 3 bases from J, the junction kept 1 base outside the gene matches.